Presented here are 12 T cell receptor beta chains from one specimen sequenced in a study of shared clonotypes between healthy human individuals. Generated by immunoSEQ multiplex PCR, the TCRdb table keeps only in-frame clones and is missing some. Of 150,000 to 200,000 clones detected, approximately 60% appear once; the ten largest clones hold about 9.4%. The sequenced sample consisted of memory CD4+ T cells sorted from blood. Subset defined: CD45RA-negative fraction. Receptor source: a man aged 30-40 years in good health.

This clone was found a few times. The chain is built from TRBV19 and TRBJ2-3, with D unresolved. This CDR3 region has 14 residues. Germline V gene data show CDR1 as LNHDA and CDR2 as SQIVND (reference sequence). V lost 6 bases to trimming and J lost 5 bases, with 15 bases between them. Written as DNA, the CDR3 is TGTGCCAGTAGCCCGACCCGATTCGGAGATACGCAGTATTTT. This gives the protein CASSPTRFGDTQYF.

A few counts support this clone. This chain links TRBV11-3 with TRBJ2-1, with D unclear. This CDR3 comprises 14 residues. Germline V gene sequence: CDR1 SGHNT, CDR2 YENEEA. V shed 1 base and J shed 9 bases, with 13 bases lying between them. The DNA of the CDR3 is TGTGCCAGCAGCTTAGGAGCGAGCATTGCTGAGCAGTTCTTC. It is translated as CASSLGASIAEQFF.

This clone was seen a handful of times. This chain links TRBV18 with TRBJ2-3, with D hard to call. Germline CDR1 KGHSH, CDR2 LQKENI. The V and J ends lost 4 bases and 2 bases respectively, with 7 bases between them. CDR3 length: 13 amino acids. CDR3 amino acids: CASSRNPTDTQYF. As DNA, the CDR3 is TGTGCCAGCTCACGGAACCCCACAGATACGCAGTATTTT. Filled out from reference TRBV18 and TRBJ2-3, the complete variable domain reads NAGVMQNPRHLVRRRGQEARLRCSPMKGHSHVYWYRQLPEEGLKFMVYLQKENIIDESGMPKERFSAEFPKEGPSILRIQQVVRGDSAAYFCASSRNPTDTQYFGPGTRLTVL.

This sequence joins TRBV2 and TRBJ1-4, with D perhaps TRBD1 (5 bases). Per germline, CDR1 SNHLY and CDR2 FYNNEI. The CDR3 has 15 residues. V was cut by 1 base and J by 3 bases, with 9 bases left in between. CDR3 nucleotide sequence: TGTGCCAGCAGTGAAGAGGGGTTGGCTAATGAAAAACTGTTTTTT. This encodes CASSEEGLANEKLFF. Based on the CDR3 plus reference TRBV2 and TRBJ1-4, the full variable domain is EPEVTQTPSHQVTQMGQEVILRCVPISNHLYFYWYRQILGQKVEFLVSFYNNEISEKSEIFDDQFSVERPDGSNFTLKIRSTKLEDSAMYFCASSEEGLANEKLFFGSGTQLSVL.

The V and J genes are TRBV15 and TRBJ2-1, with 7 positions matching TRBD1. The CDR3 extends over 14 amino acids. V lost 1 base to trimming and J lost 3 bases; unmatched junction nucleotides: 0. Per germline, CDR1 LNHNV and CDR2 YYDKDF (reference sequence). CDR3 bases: TGTGCCACCAGCAGAGGGACAGGCTACAATGAGCAGTTCTTC. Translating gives CATSRGTGYNEQFF.

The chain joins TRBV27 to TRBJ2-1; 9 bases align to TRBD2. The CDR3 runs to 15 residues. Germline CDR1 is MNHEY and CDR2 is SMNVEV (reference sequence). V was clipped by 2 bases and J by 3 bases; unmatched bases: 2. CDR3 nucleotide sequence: TGTGCCAGCAGTTTAGCGGGAGGGTTCTACAATGAGCAGTTCTTC. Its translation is CASSLAGGFYNEQFF.

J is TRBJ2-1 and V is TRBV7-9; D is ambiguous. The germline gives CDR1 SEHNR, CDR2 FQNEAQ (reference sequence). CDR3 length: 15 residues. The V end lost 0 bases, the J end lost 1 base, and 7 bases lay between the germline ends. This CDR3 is CASSLAAKSYNEQFF. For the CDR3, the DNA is TGTGCCAGCAGCTTAGCGGCGAAATCCTACAATGAGCAGTTCTTC.

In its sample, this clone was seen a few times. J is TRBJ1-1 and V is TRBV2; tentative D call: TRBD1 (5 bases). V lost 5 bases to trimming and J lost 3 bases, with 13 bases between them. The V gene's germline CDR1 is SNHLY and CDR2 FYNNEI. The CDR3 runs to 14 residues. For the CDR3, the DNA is TGTGCCAGCAGTTCGTCAGGGTCCGACACTGAAGCTTTCTTT. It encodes CASSSSGSDTEAFF.

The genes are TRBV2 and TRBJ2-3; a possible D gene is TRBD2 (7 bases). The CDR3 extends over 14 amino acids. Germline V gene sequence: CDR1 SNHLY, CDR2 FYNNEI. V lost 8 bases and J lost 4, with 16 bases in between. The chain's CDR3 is CASWEGYRADTQYF. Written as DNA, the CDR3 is TGTGCCAGCTGGGAGGGGTACAGGGCAGATACGCAGTATTTT.

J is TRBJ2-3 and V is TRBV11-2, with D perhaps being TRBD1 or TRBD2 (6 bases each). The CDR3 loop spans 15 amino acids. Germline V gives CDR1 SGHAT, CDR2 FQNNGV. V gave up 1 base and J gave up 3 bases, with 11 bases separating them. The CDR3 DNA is TGTGCCAGCAGCTTAGGGGGGGCGGGTACAGATACGCAGTATTTT. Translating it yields CASSLGGAGTDTQYF.

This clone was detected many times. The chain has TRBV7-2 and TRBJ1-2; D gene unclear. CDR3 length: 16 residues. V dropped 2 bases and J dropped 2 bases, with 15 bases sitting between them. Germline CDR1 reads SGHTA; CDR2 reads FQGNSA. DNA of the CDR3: TGTGCCAGCAGCTTATGGTCGGGGAGGACGAACTATGGCTACACCTTC. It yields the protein CASSLWSGRTNYGYTF.

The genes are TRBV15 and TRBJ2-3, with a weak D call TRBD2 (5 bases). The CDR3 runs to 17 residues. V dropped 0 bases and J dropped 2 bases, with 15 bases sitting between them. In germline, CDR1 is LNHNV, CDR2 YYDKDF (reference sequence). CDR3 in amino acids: CATSRDRGRLITDTQYF. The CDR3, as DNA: TGTGCCACCAGCAGAGATCGGGGTAGACTCATCACAGATACGCAGTATTTT.